The clone carrying this T cell receptor (beta chain) was observed many times. Antigen: not known. The CDR3 end is not reached by the read, which stops 3 residues before it; the germline J gene fills it in. These data are taken from a study of T cell clonality in common variable immunodeficiency. From germline, CDR1 is GTSNPN and CDR2 SVGIG (reference sequence). The V gene end was trimmed by 3 bases and the J gene end by 7 bases; junction bases not matched to a gene: 11. The length of the CDR3 is 14 residues. Sequencing used immunoSEQ multiplex PCR; TCRdb keeps in-frame clones, though not all of them. The record shows over 45,000 clones for this sample, with no singletons present. The study's findings and limits: Compared with controls, CVID subjects had fewer shared TCRbeta clones.

This clonotype originated in a person between 18 and 69 years old in good health. The sample comprised peripheral blood mononuclear cells. The chain recombines TRBV30 with TRBJ1-1; the match to TRBD1 covers 7 bases. CDR3 in amino acids: CAWRAQPGGSEAFF. Partial CDR3 DNA: TGTGCCTGGAGGGCACAACCAGGGGGGAGTGAA.